The clone carrying this TCR beta chain was observed a handful of times. This record comes from a study of patients and donors after allogeneic stem cell transplantation. Via MiXCR, TCRdb re-called the RT-PCR reads, giving one row per CDR3 protein. The data show 410,000 or so distinct CDR3 sequences, 16% seen once. The length of the CDR3 is 14 residues. Germline values: CDR1 LGHDT, CDR2 YNNKEL (reference sequence). The ends were cut back, 1 base at V and 4 bases at J, with 10 bases in the middle. This receptor was identified in a human donor who was either an allogeneic HSCT recipient or a stem cell or donor lymphocyte infusion donor (not recorded which). It is not recorded whose cells these are; they may come from a transplant donor. This chain connects TRBV3-1 to TRBJ1-2; D remains ambiguous. Sequenced input: blood, either unsorted or a sorted T cell fraction (not recorded which). The CDR3 protein is CASSQGPGSYGYTF. CDR3 in DNA: TGTGCCAGCAGCCAAGGACCGGGGAGCTATGGCTACACCTTC.